The rows below give T cell receptor beta chains drawn from one sample of a study of T cell responses to AZD1222 COVID-19 vaccine. Produced via immunoSEQ multiplex PCR; TCRdb's table is partial and in-frame only. Of roughly 150,000 clones listed, around 92% are singletons. The source material was peripheral blood, sampled on day 0 of AZD1222 vaccination. The receptors come from an adult in good health. Both conserved end residues are part of each CDR3. The order of the fields is D gene, clone size, V gene, J gene, CDR3 protein, CDR3 DNA. The D gene is left open where the match is weak. Only part of the rows carry a size: once, few, many, or a class if the clone is expanded.

.,.,TRBV11-3,TRBJ1-1,CASSLGQNTEAFF,TGTGCCAGCAGCCTCGGGCAGAACACTGAAGCTTTCTTT
.,.,TRBV19,TRBJ1-2,CASRNIGIGQGPHYGYTF,TGTGCCAGTAGAAATATTGGGATCGGGCAGGGGCCCCACTATGGCTACACCTTC
TRBD1,.,TRBV10-3,TRBJ1-1,CAIRGTENTEAFF,TGTGCCATCAGGGGGACAGAGAACACTGAAGCTTTCTTT
TRBD1,.,TRBV12-3/TRBV12-4,TRBJ1-1,CASRGQLEAFF,TGTGCCAGCAGGGGACAGTTGGAAGCTTTCTTT
.,.,TRBV28,TRBJ2-1,CASTDPLSSYNEQFF,TGTGCCAGCACCGATCCGCTGAGCTCCTACAATGAGCAGTTCTTC
.,.,TRBV5-6,TRBJ1-2,CASRGGEVGYTF,TGTGCCAGCAGGGGGGGAGAAGTTGGCTACACCTTC
.,.,TRBV7-3,TRBJ1-1,CASTFRAGVGKNTEAFF,TGTGCCAGCACCTTCCGGGCAGGGGTGGGGAAGAACACTGAAGCTTTCTTT
TRBD1,few,TRBV9,TRBJ1-6,CASSVAGGSSFSPLHF,TGTGCCAGCAGCGTAGCAGGGGGCTCCAGTTTTTCACCCCTCCACTTT
.,.,TRBV10-3,TRBJ1-2,CAISEAGMLGYTF,TGTGCCATCAGTGAGGCAGGGATGTTAGGCTACACCTTC
.,once,TRBV5-1,TRBJ1-1,CASSMTPTKGTEAFF,TGCGCCAGCAGCATGACCCCTACTAAAGGCACTGAAGCTTTCTTT
TRBD1,.,TRBV16,TRBJ2-4,CASSQSRTGENIQYF,TGTGCCAGCAGCCAATCGAGGACAGGGGAAAACATTCAGTACTTC
.,once,TRBV4-1,TRBJ2-7,CASSQDEGTTSSYEQYF,TGCGCCAGCAGCCAAGACGAGGGGACAACAAGCTCCTACGAGCAGTACTTC
.,.,TRBV7-9,TRBJ2-3,CASSLGVGSADTQYF,TGTGCCAGCAGCTTAGGGGTAGGGAGCGCAGATACGCAGTATTTT
TRBD2,few,TRBV6-5,TRBJ2-5,CASKGSSGGPETQYF,TGTGCCAGCAAAGGTTCTAGCGGGGGCCCGGAGACCCAGTACTTC
.,.,TRBV7-2,TRBJ1-2,CASSLLQDNYGYTF,TGTGCCAGCAGCCTACTACAGGACAACTATGGCTACACCTTC
.,.,TRBV28,TRBJ1-5,CASSPRLRGTGYQPQHF,TGTGCCAGCAGTCCCCGTCTGAGGGGTACGGGATATCAGCCCCAGCATTTT
.,once,TRBV7-2,TRBJ2-1,CASSFSRNNEQFF,TGTGCCAGCAGCTTTAGTAGGAACAATGAGCAGTTCTTC
TRBD1,.,TRBV7-6,TRBJ2-1,CASSYGTGIYNEQFF,TGTGCCAGCAGCTACGGGACAGGGATTTACAATGAGCAGTTCTTC